There are a few counts of the clone carrying this T cell receptor beta chain. TCRdb passed the reads through MiXCR, listing each CDR3 protein once. The table records 250,000 to 300,000 distinct CDR3 sequences, less than 9.5% of them present only once. This sample was included in a study of T cell repertoires in cytomegalovirus infection. The CDR3 spans 15 residues. Germline-derived CDR1 and CDR2 are SQVTM and ANQGSEA. V lost 6 bases and J lost 3, with 17 bases in between. The sequencing sample was made of PBMCs. This TCR came from a human donor in good health (CMV status not recorded). Some clones in this sample may be carry-over from other donors' samples. This chain joins TRBV29-1 and TRBJ1-4, with a tentative D call TRBD1 (6 bases). The CDR3 DNA follows: TGCAGCGTCAAACAATCAGGGGCCGCTAATGAAAAACTGTTTTTT. As protein: CSVKQSGAANEKLFF.